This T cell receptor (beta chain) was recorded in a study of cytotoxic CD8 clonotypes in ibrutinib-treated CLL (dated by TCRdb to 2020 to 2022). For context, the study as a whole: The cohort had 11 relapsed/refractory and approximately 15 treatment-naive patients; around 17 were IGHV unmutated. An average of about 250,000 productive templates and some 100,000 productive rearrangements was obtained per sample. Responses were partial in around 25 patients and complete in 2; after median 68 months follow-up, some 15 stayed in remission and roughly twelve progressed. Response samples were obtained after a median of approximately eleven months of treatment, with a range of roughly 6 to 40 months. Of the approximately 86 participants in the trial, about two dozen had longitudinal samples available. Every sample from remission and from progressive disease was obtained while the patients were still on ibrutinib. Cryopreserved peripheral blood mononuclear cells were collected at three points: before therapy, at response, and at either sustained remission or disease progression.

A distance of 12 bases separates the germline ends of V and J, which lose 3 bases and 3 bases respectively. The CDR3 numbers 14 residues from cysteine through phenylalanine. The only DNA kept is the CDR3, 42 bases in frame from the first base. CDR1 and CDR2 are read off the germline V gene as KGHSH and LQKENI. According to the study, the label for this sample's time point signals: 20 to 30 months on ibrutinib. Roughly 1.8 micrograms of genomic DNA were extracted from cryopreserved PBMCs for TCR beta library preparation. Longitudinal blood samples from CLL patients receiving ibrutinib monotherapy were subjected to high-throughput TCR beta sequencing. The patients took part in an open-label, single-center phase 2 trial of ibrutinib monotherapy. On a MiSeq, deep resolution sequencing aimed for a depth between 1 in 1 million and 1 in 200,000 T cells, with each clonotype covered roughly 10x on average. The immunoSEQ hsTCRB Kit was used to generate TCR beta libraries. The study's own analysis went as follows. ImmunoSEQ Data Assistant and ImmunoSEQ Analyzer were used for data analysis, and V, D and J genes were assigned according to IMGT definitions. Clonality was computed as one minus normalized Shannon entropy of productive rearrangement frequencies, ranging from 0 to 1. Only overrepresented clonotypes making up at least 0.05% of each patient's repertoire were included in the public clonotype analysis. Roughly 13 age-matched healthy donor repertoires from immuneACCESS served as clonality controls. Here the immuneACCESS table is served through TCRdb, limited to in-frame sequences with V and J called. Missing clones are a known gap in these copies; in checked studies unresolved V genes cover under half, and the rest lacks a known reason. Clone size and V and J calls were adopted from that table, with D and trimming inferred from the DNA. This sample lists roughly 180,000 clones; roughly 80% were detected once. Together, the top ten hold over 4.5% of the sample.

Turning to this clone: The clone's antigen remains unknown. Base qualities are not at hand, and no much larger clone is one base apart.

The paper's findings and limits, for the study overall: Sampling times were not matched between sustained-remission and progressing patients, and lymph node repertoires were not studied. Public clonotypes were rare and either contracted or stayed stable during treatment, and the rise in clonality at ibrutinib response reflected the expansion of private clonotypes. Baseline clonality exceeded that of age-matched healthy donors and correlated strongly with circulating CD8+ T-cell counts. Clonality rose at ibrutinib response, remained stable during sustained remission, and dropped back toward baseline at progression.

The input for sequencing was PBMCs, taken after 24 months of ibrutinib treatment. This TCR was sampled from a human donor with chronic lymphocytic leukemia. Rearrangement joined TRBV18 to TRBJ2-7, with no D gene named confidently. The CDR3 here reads CASSPKVGNYEQYF. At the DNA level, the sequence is TGTGCCAGCTCACCCAAAGTGGGAAACTACGAGCAGTACTTC.